Presented here are 29 T cell receptor beta chains from one specimen sequenced in a study of shared clonotypes between healthy human individuals. Selected positively for CCR7 and CD45RO-negative, naive CD8 cells excluded terminally differentiated effector memory CD45RA+ cells. The protocol was immunoSEQ multiplex PCR, while the TCRdb copy is restricted to in-frame clones and leaves out a portion. This sample has approximately 600,000 clones, with approximately 95% found just once. Sequenced: naive CD8+ T cells sorted from blood. The receptor source for this set is a woman aged 30 to 39 in good health.

In DNA, the CDR3 is TGTGCCAGCAGCGGCGGGACTTCCTACAATGAGCAGTTCTTC. Protein product: CASSGGTSYNEQFF. This chain links TRBV9 with TRBJ2-1; a possible D gene is TRBD2 (6 bases). This CDR3 spans 14 amino acids. The V end lost 3 bases, the J end lost 1 base, and 8 bases lay between the germline ends. Germline CDR1 SGDLS, CDR2 YYNGEE.

CDR3 in DNA: TGTGCCAGCAGCCAAGGGGATCCCGGGTACTATGGCTACACCTTC. It encodes CASSQGDPGYYGYTF. The chain combines TRBV6-5 with TRBJ1-2, with a weak D call TRBD1 (5 bases). CDR3 length equals 15 residues. With 6 bases removed from V and 3 bases from J, the gap between germline ends came to 17 bases. Germline CDR1 and CDR2: MNHEY and SVGAGI.

The chain combines TRBV13 with TRBJ1-1; 8 bases agree with TRBD1. The CDR3 contains 16 residues. V gave up 4 bases and J gave up 14 bases; unmatched junction bases: 21. CDR1 is PRHDT, CDR2 FYEKMQ, per germline (reference sequence). In DNA, the CDR3 is TGTGCCAGCAGCTCCGAGGGAACAGGGGGTCTCCGAATCTGGTTCTTT. Its protein is CASSSEGTGGLRIWFF.

The genes are TRBV19 and TRBJ2-3; 9 bases agree with TRBD1. The CDR3 totals 15 residues. The trim removed 1 base at V and 3 bases at J, leaving 2 bases unmatched. The germline V gene encodes CDR1 LNHDA and CDR2 SQIVND (reference sequence). This CDR3 is CASSIGDRVTDTQYF. DNA for the CDR3: TGTGCCAGTAGTATAGGGGACAGGGTGACAGATACGCAGTATTTT.

The V gene is TRBV11-2, the J gene TRBJ1-6; D is uncertain. CDR3 length equals 15 residues. The germline V gene has CDR1 SGHAT and CDR2 FQNNGV. Trimming pared 5 bases from V and 7 bases from J, leaving 15 bases between. The CDR3 nucleotides are TGTGCCAGCAGCCCGAATGCGAGAGGCAATTCACCCCTCCACTTT. This encodes CASSPNARGNSPLHF.

This clone has only one observation. CDR3 DNA: TGTGCCAGCAGTTACACGGGAGGGCCTGACGAGCAGTACTTC. Translation: CASSYTGGPDEQYF. The chain has TRBV28 and TRBJ2-7, with 8 positions matching TRBD2. Trimming cost V 4 bases and J 5 bases; bases outside gene matches: 7. The CDR3 runs 14 residues. The V gene's germline CDR1 is MDHEN and CDR2 SYDVKM. Full variable domain (outside the CDR3, taken from reference TRBV28 and TRBJ2-7): DVKVTQSSRYLVKRTGEKVFLECVQDMDHENMFWYRQDPGLGLRLIYFSYDVKMKEKGDIPEGYSVSREKKERFSLILESASTNQTSMYLCASSYTGGPDEQYFGPGTRLTVT.

The chain links TRBV9 to TRBJ2-5, with 8 bases fitting TRBD2. The CDR3 extends over 16 amino acids. V shed 3 bases and J 0 bases; nucleotides not matched to a gene: 7. Germline V gene lookup returns CDR1 SGDLS and CDR2 YYNGEE. In DNA form, the CDR3 reads TGTGCCAGCAGCGGGGGACGTAGCGGGGACCAAGAGACCCAGTACTTC. The encoded protein is CASSGGRSGDQETQYF.

V usage is TRBV9 and J usage is TRBJ2-3, with 11 bases identical to TRBD2. J was trimmed by 2 bases and V by 0 bases; bases with no gene match: 5. The germline V gene has CDR1 SGDLS and CDR2 YYNGEE. This CDR3 region has 17 residues. The CDR3 DNA reads as TGTGCCAGCAGCGTAGGCCTAGCGGGAGGACTCACAGATACGCAGTATTTT. Encoded protein: CASSVGLAGGLTDTQYF.

The chain carries TRBV10-2 and TRBJ2-7; 11 bases match TRBD2. This CDR3 has 14 residues. Looked up from germline, CDR1 is WSHSY and CDR2 is SAAADI. The V and J ends lost 7 bases and 2 bases, in that order; junction bases with no gene match: 4. The CDR3 DNA reads TGCGCCAGCAAACTAGCGGGAGAAGCCTACGAGCAGTACTTC. The encoded protein is CASKLAGEAYEQYF.

The rearrangement links TRBV27 to TRBJ2-7, with 8 bases fitting TRBD2. From germline, CDR1 is MNHEY and CDR2 SMNVEV (reference sequence). The CDR3 has 14 residues. Trimming at V came to 5 bases and at J to 4 bases, leaving 7 bases not matched to a gene. CDR3 in amino acids: CASSHGTRPYEQYF. The CDR3 region has the DNA TGTGCCAGCAGTCACGGGACTAGACCTTACGAGCAGTACTTC.

V is TRBV19 and J is TRBJ2-1, with D perhaps TRBD1 (6 bases). CDR1 and CDR2 from the germline V gene are LNHDA and SQIVND (reference sequence). V was cut by 4 bases and J by 5 bases, with 18 bases left in between. This CDR3 has 16 residues. The CDR3, as DNA: TGTGCCAGTAGTACCCTACAGGGATGGGTGGACAATGAGCAGTTCTTC. Translating gives CASSTLQGWVDNEQFF.

This chain connects TRBV28 to TRBJ2-3, with TRBD1 as a possible D gene (6 bases). V gave up 5 bases and J gave up 0 bases, with 15 bases separating them. Looked up from germline, CDR1 is MDHEN and CDR2 is SYDVKM. CDR3 length equals 16 residues. CDR3: CASSKPGAPSTDTQYF. As DNA, the CDR3 is TGTGCCAGCAGTAAACCAGGGGCACCTAGCACAGATACGCAGTATTTT.

CDR3 amino acids: CASSRDYNEQFF. The CDR3 DNA is TGTGCCAGCAGCCGGGACTACAATGAGCAGTTCTTC. The chain joins TRBV5-4 to TRBJ2-1; tentative D call: TRBD2 (5 bases). CDR1 and CDR2 (germline): SGHNT, YYREEE (reference sequence). The ends were cut back, 4 bases at V and 3 bases at J, with 5 bases in the middle. There are 12 residues in the CDR3.

J is TRBJ1-1 and V is TRBV4-1, with 8 positions matching TRBD1. Germline CDR1 is MGHRA and CDR2 is YSYEKL. V shed 4 bases and J 7 bases; nucleotides not matched to a gene: 8. This CDR3 spans 14 amino acids. In DNA, the CDR3 is TGCGCCAGCAGCCCAGACAGGGGCGCCAATGAAGCTTTCTTT. Translated: CASSPDRGANEAFF.

V usage is TRBV7-8 and J usage is TRBJ2-7; D not resolved. Germline CDR1 reads SGHVS; CDR2 reads FQNEAQ. The CDR3 has 16 residues. Trimming took 2 bases from V and 3 from J, leaving 17 bases between them. The CDR3, as DNA: TGTGCCAGCAGCTTAAATAGGTTCGGGTTCAGCTACGAGCAGTACTTC. It yields the protein CASSLNRFGFSYEQYF.

The chain is built from TRBV6-6 and TRBJ2-7; the D call may be TRBD1 or TRBD2 (6 bases each). CDR3 length equals 15 residues. The V end lost 5 bases, the J end lost 5 bases, and 19 bases lay between the germline ends. CDR1 is MNHNY, CDR2 SVGAGI, per germline (reference sequence). This chain's CDR3 is CASSGGRTVLNEQYF. CDR3 nucleotide sequence: TGTGCCAGCAGTGGGGGGCGGACTGTTTTGAACGAGCAGTACTTC.

The chain couples TRBV7-8 to TRBJ2-7; D is unresolved. This CDR3 comprises 15 residues. Between the trimmed V and J ends, which lost 2 bases and 4 bases, there was a span of 15 bases. Germline V gene lookup returns CDR1 SGHVS and CDR2 FQNEAQ. CDR3 coding DNA: TGTGCCAGCAGCTTATTGACGACCACAATTTACGAGCAGTACTTC. Residues: CASSLLTTTIYEQYF.

The genes are TRBV15 and TRBJ2-7; D tentatively reads TRBD1 or TRBD2 (7 bases each). Deletions cut 0 bases from V and 4 bases from J, with 10 bases between. Germline V lookup: CDR1 LNHNV, CDR2 YYDKDF (reference sequence). The CDR3 covers 14 residues. The CDR3, as DNA: TGTGCCACCAGCAGAGACAGGGGGGGATACGAGCAGTACTTC. As protein: CATSRDRGGYEQYF.

The rearrangement uses TRBV28 and TRBJ1-2, with D maybe TRBD1 (5 bases). This CDR3 has 16 amino acids. The germline V gene encodes CDR1 MDHEN and CDR2 SYDVKM. Deletions cut 4 bases from V and 5 bases from J, with 20 bases between. The CDR3 reads CASSWAGGLRSYGYTF. DNA of the CDR3: TGTGCCAGCAGTTGGGCCGGGGGACTCAGATCGTATGGCTACACCTTC.

The chain joins TRBV29-1 to TRBJ1-2, with unresolved D. Germline V gene lookup returns CDR1 SQVTM and CDR2 ANQGSEA. The length of the CDR3 is 13 residues. Trimming took off 3 bases at V and 4 bases at J, with 12 bases between the two ends. The CDR3 here is CSVEGRSTYGYTF. The DNA for the CDR3 is TGCAGCGTTGAGGGCAGGTCAACCTATGGCTACACCTTC.

The rearrangement uses TRBV2 and TRBJ2-1; D might be TRBD1 or TRBD2, each matching 5 bases. Trimming pared 1 base from V and 9 bases from J, leaving 7 bases between. This CDR3 region has 12 residues. Germline CDR1 reads SNHLY; CDR2 reads FYNNEI. The CDR3 spells CASSEEGTEQFF. CDR3 coding DNA: TGTGCCAGCAGTGAAGAGGGGACTGAGCAGTTCTTC.

V is TRBV20-1 and J is TRBJ2-7; the D gene is possibly TRBD1 (6 bases). Germline V CDR1 and CDR2: DFQATT, SNEGSKA (reference sequence). V was trimmed by 6 bases and J by 6 bases, leaving 12 bases between them. The CDR3 consists of 11 residues. The CDR3 coding sequence is TGCAGTGCAACTATCAGGGGCGAGCAGTACTTC. Protein: CSATIRGEQYF.

This clone was recorded once. The chain links TRBV19 to TRBJ1-5, with 9 bases lining up with TRBD1. The germline CDR1 and CDR2 sequences are LNHDA and SQIVND (reference sequence). The CDR3 consists of 15 residues. Trimming removed 3 bases from V and 7 bases from J; junction bases left unmatched: 7. The CDR3 DNA follows: TGTGCCAGTAGTATCGGACAGGGGAGATTCCAGCCCCAGCATTTT. It specifies CASSIGQGRFQPQHF. The full variable domain, completed using reference TRBV19 and TRBJ1-5, is DGGITQSPKYLFRKEGQNVTLSCEQNLNHDAMYWYRQDPGQGLRLIYYSQIVNDFQKGDIAEGYSVSREKKESFPLTVTSAQKNPTAFYLCASSIGQGRFQPQHFGDGTRLSIL.

The chain combines TRBV2 with TRBJ2-1; TRBD2 agrees at 10 bases. This CDR3 spans 16 amino acids. The ends lost 2 bases at V and 6 bases at J; junction bases unmatched: 7. From germline, CDR1 is SNHLY and CDR2 FYNNEI. CDR3 loop: CASSEQREGQGNEQFF. CDR3 DNA: TGTGCCAGCAGTGAACAGCGGGAGGGCCAAGGCAATGAGCAGTTCTTC.

The V gene is TRBV27, the J gene TRBJ2-1; 13 bases fit TRBD2. The V gene's germline CDR1 is MNHEY and CDR2 SMNVEV (reference sequence). V lost 4 bases, J lost 6 bases, and 12 bases stayed unmatched. The length of the CDR3 is 18 residues. In nucleotides, the CDR3 is TGTGCCAGCAGTTCCAAACTAGCGGGAGGGCCTCGTGTCAATGAGCAGTTCTTC. Amino acid sequence: CASSSKLAGGPRVNEQFF.

The chain recombines TRBV6-5 with TRBJ2-3; 8 nucleotides match TRBD1. This CDR3 is built from 15 residues. Germline V gene sequence: CDR1 MNHEY, CDR2 SVGAGI. V dropped 2 bases and J dropped 3; count of bases not matched to a gene: 4. The CDR3 DNA sequence: TGTGCCAGCAGTTACCTGACAGGGGCGACAGATACGCAGTATTTT. Its protein product is CASSYLTGATDTQYF.

The rearrangement joins TRBV27 to TRBJ2-2; 7 bases match TRBD1. The V and J ends lost 3 bases and 4 bases, in that order; junction bases with no gene match: 8. The CDR3 covers 16 residues. Germline loops: CDR1 MNHEY, CDR2 SMNVEV (reference sequence). The CDR3 loop reads CASSFIDRASTGELFF. As DNA, the CDR3 is TGTGCCAGCAGTTTCATAGACAGGGCTAGCACCGGGGAGCTGTTTTTT.

Comments on this clone: At one of its ends the junction is not consistent with the germline gene, which may arise from a read error. The CDR3 loop is CASSPFQGTGGNYGYTF. The CDR3 DNA follows: TGTGCCAGCAGCCCATTTCAGGGGACAGGGGGAAACTACGGCTACACCTTC. The genes are TRBV5-5 and TRBJ1-2; 11 bases fit TRBD1. Germline-derived CDR1 and CDR2 are SGHKS and YYEKEE (reference sequence). This CDR3 comprises 17 residues.

The chain employs TRBV4-1 and TRBJ2-3; no firm D call. Germline values: CDR1 MGHRA, CDR2 YSYEKL. This CDR3 is 14 amino acids long. Trimming removed 1 base from V and 3 bases from J, with 8 bases in between. CDR3 nucleotide sequence: TGCGCCAGCAGCCAAGGGCAGAGGACAGATACGCAGTATTTT. Its protein is CASSQGQRTDTQYF.